This is a list of T cell receptor beta chains from one sample in a study of blood T cell repertoires in COVID-19. TCRdb keeps only in-frame clones here, not all; method: immunoSEQ multiplex PCR. This table holds 250,000 to 350,000 clones, 85% found once. Sequencing was done on a sample of PBMCs or T cells enriched from blood (not recorded which). Source of these receptors: a woman aged 50 to 60 who had recovered from COVID-19. CDR3s include the opening cysteine and the closing phenylalanine or tryptophan. Clone size appears in some rows only: once, few, many, or a class for an expanded clone.

CASSLSQGAGNSPLHF,TRBV27,NA,TRBJ1-6
CASKRRDTQYF,TRBV6-5,NA,TRBJ2-3
CASSDSTLVYRQGHGYTF,TRBV7-9,NA,TRBJ1-2
CATSLFGGHSTDTQYF,TRBV15,NA,TRBJ2-3
CATSWRASSYNEQFF,TRBV6-5,NA,TRBJ2-1
CSASSGLAGYTDTQYF,TRBV20-1,NA,TRBJ2-3
CASSTRQGVYYGYTF,TRBV27,few,TRBJ1-2
CASRQTGAQNNEQFF,TRBV27,NA,TRBJ2-1
CASSSQPGQGLGGYTF,TRBV14,few,TRBJ1-2
CASLRGGNNQPQHF,TRBV28,NA,TRBJ1-5
CASSGQSLSNQPQHF,TRBV6-5,NA,TRBJ1-5
CASSPGQGASYEQYF,TRBV5-1,NA,TRBJ2-7
CASSFRGYQETQYF,TRBV7-8,NA,TRBJ2-5
CASSPGYRGNSPLHF,TRBV19,NA,TRBJ1-6
CASSIRQGAGELFF,TRBV6-4,once,TRBJ2-2
CASSRQDYEQYF,TRBV18,NA,TRBJ2-7
CASSDHGQGASDTQYF,TRBV6-1,NA,TRBJ2-3
CASSLSGQFTEAFF,TRBV5-4,NA,TRBJ1-1
CASTLDRARDTQYF,TRBV2,NA,TRBJ2-3
CASSSLSRGYTDTQYF,TRBV19,NA,TRBJ2-3
CASSPQGYQPQHF,TRBV7-9,once,TRBJ1-5
CASSVTGISGYTF,TRBV9,NA,TRBJ1-2
CASSPGYRGPNTEAFF,TRBV18,NA,TRBJ1-1
CASSRPLAGYNEQFF,TRBV6-5,NA,TRBJ2-1
CAWSVQGPLGGYTF,TRBV30,NA,TRBJ1-2
CASSSPGLTYEQYF,TRBV7-2,NA,TRBJ2-7
CAWTQQNQPQHF,TRBV30,NA,TRBJ1-5
CASSPRGQVVSPLHF,TRBV3-1/TRBV3-2,NA,TRBJ1-6